The entry below describes one T cell receptor (beta chain). This receptor's antigen is unknown. Per-nucleotide qualities are absent, and no much larger clonotype sits a single base away. V is shortened by 7 bases, J by 0 bases, and the region joining them spans 14 bases. The cysteine opens and the phenylalanine closes a CDR3 of 14 amino acids. Here the CDR3 DNA is all that survives: 42 bases in frame from base 1. The germline V gene yields SQVTM for CDR1 and ANQGSEA for CDR2. The data were obtained in a study of blood T cells in healthy people across ages (dated by TCRdb to the mid-2010s). In terms of the full investigation: In model experiments, roughly one uniquely barcoded TCR beta cDNA molecule per two T cells was captured by template switching. To track age-related changes in TCR beta repertoire diversity, the study relied on deep sequencing normalized with unique cDNA molecular identifiers. The donors were split into four age groups: young (average 16 years), middle-aged (about 40), aged (roughly 65) and long-lived (approximately 80). Using the same blood draw, the study looked at two additional independent replicas of 1 million unique cDNA reads for two donors, one aged 18 to 29 and the other aged 80 or older. To avoid experimental bias, donors of different ages were spread randomly across the sequencing lanes.

Library preparation was by 5' RACE. TCRdb records Illumina HiSeq 2500 as the sequencer. A second PCR of roughly 7 to 12 cycles was run with a J-beta primer mix and a sample-barcoded 5' primer. A unique molecular identifier was introduced onto each TCR beta cDNA molecule by a template-switch 5' adaptor carrying 12 random nucleotides. Each sample yielded at least 2.5 million CDR3-containing paired-end reads. The Mint cDNA synthesis kit, primed by a TRBC-specific oligonucleotide, was used to synthesize first-strand cDNA from all RNA. After uracil-DNA glycosylase treatment, a first 18-cycle PCR used universal primers M1SS and BC2_uni_R on all cDNA. In the source study's methods: For normalization, 1 million high-quality reads were randomly selected from each sample, with every read carrying a distinct molecular identifier. Reads sharing molecular identifiers were discarded rather than binned into consensus sequences. CDR3 identification, clonotype clustering and error correction used MiTCR with a Q25 quality threshold and the strictest error-elimination algorithm. A nonparametric unseen species model with Euler transformation was used to estimate lower-bound total TCR beta diversity. TCRdb's own reprocessing of the public reads used fastp at Q25 and MiXCR and kept productive beta chains. Every entry covers one CDR3 protein and lists the most common genes and DNA from its rows. These V and J calls are TCRdb output, not the study's own analysis. This sample gives hundreds of thousands of distinct CDR3 sequences in total; around 46% of them show up just once. The leading ten clones occupy 20% to 25% of the sample.

General findings and caveats noted by the study authors: Because profiling used bulk unsorted PBMCs, naive and antigen-experienced compartments could not be compared conclusively. Estimates of total diversity from one million sequenced T cells were regarded as lower bounds and underestimates. Observed TCR beta diversity per million T cells fell roughly linearly with age, and a significant reduction was already apparent by age about 38. Compared with the aged group, the long-lived group had more naive CD4+ T cells, fewer expanded clones and increased TCR diversity, suggesting age selection. Donor CMV infection status was unknown, potentially confounding age-related changes in expanded clonotypes. The percentage of naive T cells measured by flow cytometry correlated strongly with observed TCR beta diversity.

The donors were under 40 Caucasian individuals from Russia, aged roughly 6 to 100 years, who were systemically healthy. Roughly 10 milliliters of peripheral blood were collected from each donor into EDTA-treated Vacutainer tubes. Ficoll-Paque density-gradient centrifugation was used to isolate PBMCs, with at least 6 million per sample. Total RNA was extracted from PBMCs with Trizol reagent, with at least 6 micrograms obtained per sample. Naive CD45RAhigh/CD27high T cell percentages were measured by flow cytometry on a PBMC aliquot from every donor. The chain joins TRBV29-1 to TRBJ2-3, with a weak D call of TRBD2 (6 bases match). The sequencing input was blood. This TCR came from a woman aged 55 to 70 in good health. CDR3 loop: CSAAGTASTDTQYF. The DNA sequence is as follows: TGCAGCGCGGCCGGGACTGCTAGCACAGATACGCAGTATTTT.